This T cell receptor (beta chain) appears in the sequencing data of a study of a mutant IDH1 vaccine in newly diagnosed glioma. Across the whole study: Treatment recipients were about 62% male and 37.5% female, and their mean age was around 37 years.

Produced via immunoSEQ multiplex PCR; TCRdb's table is partial and in-frame only. The sample yields about 51,000 clones, just under 80% seen once. Indicated time point: week 5, during vaccination. Each dose delivered 300 ug of mutant IDH1 20-mer peptide subcutaneously with imiquimod. Each tumor in the donors was a new WHO grade 3 or 4 astrocytoma, IDH1-mutant and ATRX-lost. Germline V gene sequence: CDR1 SGHDT, CDR2 YYEEEE. V lost 1 base and J lost 5, with 15 bases in between. This CDR3 has 15 amino acids. A few counts support this clone. Its specificity is unknown. This chain uses TRBV5-6 with TRBJ1-2; a weak D match, TRBD1 (5 bases). The TCR originated in a man between 50 and 59 years old with glioma. Specimen: PBMCs, collected from a glioma patient whose treatment included an IDH1 peptide vaccine. The CDR3 nucleotides read TGTGCCAGCAGCTTGAGAGTTATGGGGGTTTATGGCTACACCTTC. Protein: CASSLRVMGVYGYTF.